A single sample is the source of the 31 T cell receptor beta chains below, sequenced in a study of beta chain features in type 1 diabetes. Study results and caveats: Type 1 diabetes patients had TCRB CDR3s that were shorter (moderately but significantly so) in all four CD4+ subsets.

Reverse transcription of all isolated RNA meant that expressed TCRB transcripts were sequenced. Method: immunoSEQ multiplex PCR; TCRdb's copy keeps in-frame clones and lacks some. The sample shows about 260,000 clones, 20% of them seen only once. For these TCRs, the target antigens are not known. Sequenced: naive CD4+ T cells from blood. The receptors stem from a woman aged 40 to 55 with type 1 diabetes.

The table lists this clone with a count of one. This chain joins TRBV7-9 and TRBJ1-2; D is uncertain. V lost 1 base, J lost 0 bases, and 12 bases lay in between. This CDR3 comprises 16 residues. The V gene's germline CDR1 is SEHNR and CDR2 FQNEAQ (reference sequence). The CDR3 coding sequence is TGTGCCAGCAGCTTAGGTTTACAGCTCGCTAACTATGGCTACACCTTC. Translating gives CASSLGLQLANYGYTF. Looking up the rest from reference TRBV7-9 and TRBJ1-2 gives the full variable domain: DTGVSQNPRHKITKRGQNVTFRCDPISEHNRLYWYRQTLGQGPEFLTYFQNEAQLEKSRLLSDRFSAERPKGSFSTLEIQRTEQGDSAMYLCASSLGLQLANYGYTFGSGTRLTVV.

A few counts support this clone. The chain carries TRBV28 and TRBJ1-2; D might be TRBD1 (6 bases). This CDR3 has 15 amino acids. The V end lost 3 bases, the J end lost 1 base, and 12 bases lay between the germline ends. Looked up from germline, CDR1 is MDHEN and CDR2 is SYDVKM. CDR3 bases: TGTGCCAGCAGTTTCCGCGACAGGTTTAACTATGGCTACACCTTC. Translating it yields CASSFRDRFNYGYTF.

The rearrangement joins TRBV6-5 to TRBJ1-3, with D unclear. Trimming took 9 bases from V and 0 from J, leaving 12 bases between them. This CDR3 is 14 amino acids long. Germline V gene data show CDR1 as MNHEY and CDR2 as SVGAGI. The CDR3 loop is CASRGELSGNTIYF. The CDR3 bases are TGTGCCAGTCGGGGAGAACTCTCTGGAAACACCATATATTTT.

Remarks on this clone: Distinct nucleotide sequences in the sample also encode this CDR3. Written as DNA, the CDR3 is TGCGCCAGCAGCTTGCAGGGCAACAATGAGCAGTTCTTC. This encodes CASSLQGNNEQFF. The chain has TRBV5-1 and TRBJ2-1, with a weak D call TRBD1 (5 bases). In germline, CDR1 is SGHRS, CDR2 YFSETQ. The CDR3 covers 13 residues. Trimming took 1 base from V and 5 from J, leaving 7 bases between them.

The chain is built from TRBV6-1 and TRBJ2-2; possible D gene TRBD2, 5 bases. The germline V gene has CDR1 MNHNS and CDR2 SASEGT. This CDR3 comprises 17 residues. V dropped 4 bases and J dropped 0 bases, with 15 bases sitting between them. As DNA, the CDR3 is TGTGCCAGCAGTGGGAGCGGTGCTATCGCGAACACCGGGGAGCTGTTTTTT. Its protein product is CASSGSGAIANTGELFF.

This chain's CDR3 is CASRTGLFEKLFF. CDR3 bases: TGTGCCAGCAGGACAGGGCTATTCGAAAAACTGTTTTTT. This chain connects TRBV28 to TRBJ1-4; TRBD1 matches at 7 bases. The CDR3 is 13 residues long. Germline-derived CDR1 and CDR2 are MDHEN and SYDVKM. The trim removed 6 bases at V and 8 bases at J, leaving 6 bases unmatched.

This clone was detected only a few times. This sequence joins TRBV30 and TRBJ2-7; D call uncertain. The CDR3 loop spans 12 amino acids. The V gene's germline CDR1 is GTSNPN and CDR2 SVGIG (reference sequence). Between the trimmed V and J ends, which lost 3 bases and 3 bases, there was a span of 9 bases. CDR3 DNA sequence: TGTGCCTGGAGCCCTCACAGCTACGAGCAGTACTTC. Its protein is CAWSPHSYEQYF.

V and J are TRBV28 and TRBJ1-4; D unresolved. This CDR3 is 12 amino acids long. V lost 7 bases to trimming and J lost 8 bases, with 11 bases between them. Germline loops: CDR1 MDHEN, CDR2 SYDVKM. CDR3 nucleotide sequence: TGTGCCAGCATTAGCTACGGGGAAAAACTGTTTTTT. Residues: CASISYGEKLFF.

The CDR3 DNA follows: TGTGCCAGCAGCGTGACAGGGTCCGGGGAGCTGTTTTTT. It translates to CASSVTGSGELFF. The genes are TRBV9 and TRBJ2-2, with 7 bases lining up with TRBD1. Per the germline V gene, CDR1 is SGDLS and CDR2 is YYNGEE. The CDR3 has 13 residues. V lost 2 bases to trimming and J lost 6 bases; unmatched junction nucleotides: 1.

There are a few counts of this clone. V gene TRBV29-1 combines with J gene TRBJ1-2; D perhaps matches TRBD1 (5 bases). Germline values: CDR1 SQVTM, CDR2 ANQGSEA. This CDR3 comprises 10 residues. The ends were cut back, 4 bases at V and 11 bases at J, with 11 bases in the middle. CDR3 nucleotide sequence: TGCAGCGTTGGGGACTCTCCTTACACCTTC. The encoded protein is CSVGDSPYTF.

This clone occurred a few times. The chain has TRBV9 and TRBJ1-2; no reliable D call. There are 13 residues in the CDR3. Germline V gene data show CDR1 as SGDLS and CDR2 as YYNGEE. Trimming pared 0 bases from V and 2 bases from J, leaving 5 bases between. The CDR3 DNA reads TGTGCCAGCAGCGTAGAACAGAACTATGGCTACACCTTC. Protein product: CASSVEQNYGYTF. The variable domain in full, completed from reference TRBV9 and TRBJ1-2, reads DSGVTQTPKHLITATGQRVTLRCSPRSGDLSVYWYQQSLDQGLQFLIQYYNGEERAKGNILERFSAQQFPDLHSELNLSSLELGDSALYFCASSVEQNYGYTFGSGTRLTVV.

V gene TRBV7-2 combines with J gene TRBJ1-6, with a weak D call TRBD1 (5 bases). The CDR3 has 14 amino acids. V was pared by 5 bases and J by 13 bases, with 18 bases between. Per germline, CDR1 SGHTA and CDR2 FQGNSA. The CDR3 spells CASSPWDSSTPLHF. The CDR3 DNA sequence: TGTGCCAGCAGCCCATGGGACTCCTCCACCCCCCTCCACTTT.

The CDR3 loop reads CASSPSGAEDYEQYF. Here the CDR3 DNA reads TGTGCCAGCTCACCCTCAGGGGCGGAGGACTACGAGCAGTACTTC. V usage is TRBV18 and J usage is TRBJ2-7; possibly TRBD1 for D (6 bases). The CDR3 is made up of 15 amino acids. Germline values: CDR1 KGHSH, CDR2 LQKENI. Trimming pared 3 bases from V and 3 bases from J, leaving 15 bases between.

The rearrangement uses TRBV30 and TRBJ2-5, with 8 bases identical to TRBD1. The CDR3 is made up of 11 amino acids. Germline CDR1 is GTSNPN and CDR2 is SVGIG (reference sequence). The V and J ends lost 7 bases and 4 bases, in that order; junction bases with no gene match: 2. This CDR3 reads CAYGQGETQYF. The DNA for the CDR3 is TGTGCCTATGGACAGGGAGAGACCCAGTACTTC.

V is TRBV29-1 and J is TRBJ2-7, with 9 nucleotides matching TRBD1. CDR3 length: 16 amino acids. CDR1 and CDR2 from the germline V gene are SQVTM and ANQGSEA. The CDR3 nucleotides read TGCGCCGGGGGACGGGACAGGGAAGGCAGAGGCCACGAGCAGTACTTC. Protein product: CAGGRDREGRGHEQYF.

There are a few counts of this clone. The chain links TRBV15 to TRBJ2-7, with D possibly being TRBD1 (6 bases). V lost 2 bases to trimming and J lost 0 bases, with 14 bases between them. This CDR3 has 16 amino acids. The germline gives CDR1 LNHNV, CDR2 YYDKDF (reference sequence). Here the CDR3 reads CATSRYRVGSSYEQYF. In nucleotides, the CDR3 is TGTGCCACCAGCAGATACAGGGTAGGGTCCTCCTACGAGCAGTACTTC.

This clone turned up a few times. The CDR3 nucleotides are TGTGCCAGCAGTTCCACAGTGAACACTGAAGCTTTCTTT. This sequence encodes CASSSTVNTEAFF. The J gene is TRBJ1-1, the V gene TRBV11-2; D remains ambiguous. Germline lookup yields CDR1 SGHAT and CDR2 FQNNGV. Deletions cut 6 bases from V and 0 bases from J, with 8 bases between. This CDR3 comprises 13 residues.

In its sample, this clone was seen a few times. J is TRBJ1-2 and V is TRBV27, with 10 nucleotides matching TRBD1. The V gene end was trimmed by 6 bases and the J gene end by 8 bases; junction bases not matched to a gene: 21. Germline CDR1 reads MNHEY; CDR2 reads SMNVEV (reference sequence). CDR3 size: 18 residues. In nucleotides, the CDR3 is TGTGCCAGCAGCCTCGAAGGGGTGACAGGGGGCTCCCGCGGAGGCTACACCTTC. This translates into CASSLEGVTGGSRGGYTF.

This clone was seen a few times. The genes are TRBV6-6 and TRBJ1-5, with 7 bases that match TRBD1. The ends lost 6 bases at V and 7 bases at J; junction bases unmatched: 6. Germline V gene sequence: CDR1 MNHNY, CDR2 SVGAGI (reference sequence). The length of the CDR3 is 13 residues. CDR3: CASRGQPSQPQHF. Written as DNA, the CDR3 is TGTGCCAGCAGGGGACAGCCCAGCCAGCCCCAGCATTTT.

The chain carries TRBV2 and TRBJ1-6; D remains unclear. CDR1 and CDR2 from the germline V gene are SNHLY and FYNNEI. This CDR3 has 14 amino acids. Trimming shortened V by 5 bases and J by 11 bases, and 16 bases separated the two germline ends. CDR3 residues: CASSLQEPQTPLHF. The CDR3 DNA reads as TGTGCCAGCAGTCTGCAGGAACCCCAAACACCCCTCCACTTT.

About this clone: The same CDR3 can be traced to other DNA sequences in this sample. The chain's CDR3 is CSVDRGNNEQFF. The CDR3 coding sequence is TGCAGCGTTGACAGGGGTAACAATGAGCAGTTCTTC. This chain connects TRBV29-1 to TRBJ2-1, with D perhaps TRBD1 (6 bases). The germline V gene encodes CDR1 SQVTM and CDR2 ANQGSEA. This CDR3 contains 12 residues. V lost 3 bases to trimming and J lost 5 bases, with 8 bases between them.

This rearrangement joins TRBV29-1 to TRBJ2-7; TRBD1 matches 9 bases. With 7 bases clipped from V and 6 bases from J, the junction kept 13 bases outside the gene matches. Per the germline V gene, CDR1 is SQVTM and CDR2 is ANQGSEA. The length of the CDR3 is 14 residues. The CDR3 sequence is CSGGGGTGSAEQYF. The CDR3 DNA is TGCAGCGGGGGTGGAGGGACAGGGTCGGCCGAGCAGTACTTC.

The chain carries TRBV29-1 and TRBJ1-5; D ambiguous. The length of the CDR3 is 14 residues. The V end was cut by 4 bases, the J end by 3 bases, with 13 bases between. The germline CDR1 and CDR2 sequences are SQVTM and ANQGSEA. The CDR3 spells CSVVEGTLNQPQHF. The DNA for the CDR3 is TGCAGCGTTGTTGAGGGTACCCTCAATCAGCCCCAGCATTTT.

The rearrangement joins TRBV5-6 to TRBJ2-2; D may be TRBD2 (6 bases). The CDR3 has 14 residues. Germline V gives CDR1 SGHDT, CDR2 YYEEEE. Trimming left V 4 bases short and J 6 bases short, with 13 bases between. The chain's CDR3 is CASSNPRGSGELFF. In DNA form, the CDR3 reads TGTGCCAGCAGCAACCCCCGGGGGTCCGGGGAGCTGTTTTTT.

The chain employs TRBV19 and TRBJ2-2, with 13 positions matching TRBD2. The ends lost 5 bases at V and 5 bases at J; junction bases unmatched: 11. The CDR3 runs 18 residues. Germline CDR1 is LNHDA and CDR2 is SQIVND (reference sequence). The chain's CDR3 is CASSPHPTSGRGTGELFF. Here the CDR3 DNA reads TGTGCCAGTAGTCCTCACCCCACTAGCGGGAGGGGAACCGGGGAGCTGTTTTTT.

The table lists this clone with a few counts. CDR3 in DNA: TGTGCCTGGACTCCAGGACTAGCGGGAAATGATGAGCAGTTCTTC. Translating it yields CAWTPGLAGNDEQFF. V is TRBV30 and J is TRBJ2-1; 12 nucleotides align to TRBD2. The J segment lost 8 bases and the V segment lost 4 bases, leaving 9 bases of the junction unmatched. CDR3 length equals 15 residues. Germline V gene lookup returns CDR1 GTSNPN and CDR2 SVGIG (reference sequence). The complete variable domain, with remaining parts taken from reference TRBV30 and TRBJ2-1, reads SQTIHQWPATLVQPVGSPLSLECTVEGTSNPNLYWYRQAAGRGLQLLFYSVGIGQISSEVPQNLSASRPQDRQFILSSKKLLLSDSGFYLCAWTPGLAGNDEQFFGPGTRLTVL.

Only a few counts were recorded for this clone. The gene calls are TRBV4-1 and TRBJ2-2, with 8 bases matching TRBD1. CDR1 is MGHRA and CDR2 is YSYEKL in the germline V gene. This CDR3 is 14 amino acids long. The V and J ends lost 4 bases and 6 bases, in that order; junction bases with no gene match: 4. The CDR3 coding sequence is TGCGCCAGCAGCCGGCCAGGGGGCTCCGGGGAGCTGTTTTTT. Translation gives CASSRPGGSGELFF.

In DNA, the CDR3 is TGTGCCAGCAGCCACCCTGACAGGGGAGGTGATGGCTACACCTTC. It codes for CASSHPDRGGDGYTF. The rearrangement joins TRBV16 to TRBJ1-2, with TRBD1 matching 8 bases. This CDR3 contains 15 residues. Germline V lookup: CDR1 KGHSY, CDR2 FQNENV. The junction had 9 bases not matched to a gene; V was cut back by 3 bases and J by 6 bases.

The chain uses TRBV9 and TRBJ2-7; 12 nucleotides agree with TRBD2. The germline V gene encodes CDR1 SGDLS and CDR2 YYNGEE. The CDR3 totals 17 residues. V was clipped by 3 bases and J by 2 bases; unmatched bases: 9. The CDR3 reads CASSGGKLAGGPYEQYF. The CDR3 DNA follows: TGTGCCAGCAGCGGAGGGAAACTAGCGGGAGGCCCCTACGAGCAGTACTTC. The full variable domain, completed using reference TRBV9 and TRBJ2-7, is DSGVTQTPKHLITATGQRVTLRCSPRSGDLSVYWYQQSLDQGLQFLIQYYNGEERAKGNILERFSAQQFPDLHSELNLSSLELGDSALYFCASSGGKLAGGPYEQYFGPGTRLTVT.

CDR3 sequence: CAWSVFDEKLFF. The CDR3 DNA reads as TGTGCCTGGAGTGTATTCGATGAAAAACTGTTTTTT. This chain joins TRBV30 and TRBJ1-4; D unclear. The CDR3 loop spans 12 amino acids. The germline V gene has CDR1 GTSNPN and CDR2 SVGIG (reference sequence). Trimming left V 0 bases short and J 6 bases short, with 5 bases between.

The chain's CDR3 is CASSIKGRNVLTF. The CDR3 DNA is TGTGCCAGTAGTATTAAAGGGAGAAACGTCCTGACTTTC. This chain links TRBV19 with TRBJ2-6, with D possibly TRBD2 on 5 matching bases. Trimming removed 3 bases from V and 10 bases from J, with 10 bases in between. Germline CDR1 is LNHDA and CDR2 is SQIVND (reference sequence). The CDR3 extends over 13 amino acids.